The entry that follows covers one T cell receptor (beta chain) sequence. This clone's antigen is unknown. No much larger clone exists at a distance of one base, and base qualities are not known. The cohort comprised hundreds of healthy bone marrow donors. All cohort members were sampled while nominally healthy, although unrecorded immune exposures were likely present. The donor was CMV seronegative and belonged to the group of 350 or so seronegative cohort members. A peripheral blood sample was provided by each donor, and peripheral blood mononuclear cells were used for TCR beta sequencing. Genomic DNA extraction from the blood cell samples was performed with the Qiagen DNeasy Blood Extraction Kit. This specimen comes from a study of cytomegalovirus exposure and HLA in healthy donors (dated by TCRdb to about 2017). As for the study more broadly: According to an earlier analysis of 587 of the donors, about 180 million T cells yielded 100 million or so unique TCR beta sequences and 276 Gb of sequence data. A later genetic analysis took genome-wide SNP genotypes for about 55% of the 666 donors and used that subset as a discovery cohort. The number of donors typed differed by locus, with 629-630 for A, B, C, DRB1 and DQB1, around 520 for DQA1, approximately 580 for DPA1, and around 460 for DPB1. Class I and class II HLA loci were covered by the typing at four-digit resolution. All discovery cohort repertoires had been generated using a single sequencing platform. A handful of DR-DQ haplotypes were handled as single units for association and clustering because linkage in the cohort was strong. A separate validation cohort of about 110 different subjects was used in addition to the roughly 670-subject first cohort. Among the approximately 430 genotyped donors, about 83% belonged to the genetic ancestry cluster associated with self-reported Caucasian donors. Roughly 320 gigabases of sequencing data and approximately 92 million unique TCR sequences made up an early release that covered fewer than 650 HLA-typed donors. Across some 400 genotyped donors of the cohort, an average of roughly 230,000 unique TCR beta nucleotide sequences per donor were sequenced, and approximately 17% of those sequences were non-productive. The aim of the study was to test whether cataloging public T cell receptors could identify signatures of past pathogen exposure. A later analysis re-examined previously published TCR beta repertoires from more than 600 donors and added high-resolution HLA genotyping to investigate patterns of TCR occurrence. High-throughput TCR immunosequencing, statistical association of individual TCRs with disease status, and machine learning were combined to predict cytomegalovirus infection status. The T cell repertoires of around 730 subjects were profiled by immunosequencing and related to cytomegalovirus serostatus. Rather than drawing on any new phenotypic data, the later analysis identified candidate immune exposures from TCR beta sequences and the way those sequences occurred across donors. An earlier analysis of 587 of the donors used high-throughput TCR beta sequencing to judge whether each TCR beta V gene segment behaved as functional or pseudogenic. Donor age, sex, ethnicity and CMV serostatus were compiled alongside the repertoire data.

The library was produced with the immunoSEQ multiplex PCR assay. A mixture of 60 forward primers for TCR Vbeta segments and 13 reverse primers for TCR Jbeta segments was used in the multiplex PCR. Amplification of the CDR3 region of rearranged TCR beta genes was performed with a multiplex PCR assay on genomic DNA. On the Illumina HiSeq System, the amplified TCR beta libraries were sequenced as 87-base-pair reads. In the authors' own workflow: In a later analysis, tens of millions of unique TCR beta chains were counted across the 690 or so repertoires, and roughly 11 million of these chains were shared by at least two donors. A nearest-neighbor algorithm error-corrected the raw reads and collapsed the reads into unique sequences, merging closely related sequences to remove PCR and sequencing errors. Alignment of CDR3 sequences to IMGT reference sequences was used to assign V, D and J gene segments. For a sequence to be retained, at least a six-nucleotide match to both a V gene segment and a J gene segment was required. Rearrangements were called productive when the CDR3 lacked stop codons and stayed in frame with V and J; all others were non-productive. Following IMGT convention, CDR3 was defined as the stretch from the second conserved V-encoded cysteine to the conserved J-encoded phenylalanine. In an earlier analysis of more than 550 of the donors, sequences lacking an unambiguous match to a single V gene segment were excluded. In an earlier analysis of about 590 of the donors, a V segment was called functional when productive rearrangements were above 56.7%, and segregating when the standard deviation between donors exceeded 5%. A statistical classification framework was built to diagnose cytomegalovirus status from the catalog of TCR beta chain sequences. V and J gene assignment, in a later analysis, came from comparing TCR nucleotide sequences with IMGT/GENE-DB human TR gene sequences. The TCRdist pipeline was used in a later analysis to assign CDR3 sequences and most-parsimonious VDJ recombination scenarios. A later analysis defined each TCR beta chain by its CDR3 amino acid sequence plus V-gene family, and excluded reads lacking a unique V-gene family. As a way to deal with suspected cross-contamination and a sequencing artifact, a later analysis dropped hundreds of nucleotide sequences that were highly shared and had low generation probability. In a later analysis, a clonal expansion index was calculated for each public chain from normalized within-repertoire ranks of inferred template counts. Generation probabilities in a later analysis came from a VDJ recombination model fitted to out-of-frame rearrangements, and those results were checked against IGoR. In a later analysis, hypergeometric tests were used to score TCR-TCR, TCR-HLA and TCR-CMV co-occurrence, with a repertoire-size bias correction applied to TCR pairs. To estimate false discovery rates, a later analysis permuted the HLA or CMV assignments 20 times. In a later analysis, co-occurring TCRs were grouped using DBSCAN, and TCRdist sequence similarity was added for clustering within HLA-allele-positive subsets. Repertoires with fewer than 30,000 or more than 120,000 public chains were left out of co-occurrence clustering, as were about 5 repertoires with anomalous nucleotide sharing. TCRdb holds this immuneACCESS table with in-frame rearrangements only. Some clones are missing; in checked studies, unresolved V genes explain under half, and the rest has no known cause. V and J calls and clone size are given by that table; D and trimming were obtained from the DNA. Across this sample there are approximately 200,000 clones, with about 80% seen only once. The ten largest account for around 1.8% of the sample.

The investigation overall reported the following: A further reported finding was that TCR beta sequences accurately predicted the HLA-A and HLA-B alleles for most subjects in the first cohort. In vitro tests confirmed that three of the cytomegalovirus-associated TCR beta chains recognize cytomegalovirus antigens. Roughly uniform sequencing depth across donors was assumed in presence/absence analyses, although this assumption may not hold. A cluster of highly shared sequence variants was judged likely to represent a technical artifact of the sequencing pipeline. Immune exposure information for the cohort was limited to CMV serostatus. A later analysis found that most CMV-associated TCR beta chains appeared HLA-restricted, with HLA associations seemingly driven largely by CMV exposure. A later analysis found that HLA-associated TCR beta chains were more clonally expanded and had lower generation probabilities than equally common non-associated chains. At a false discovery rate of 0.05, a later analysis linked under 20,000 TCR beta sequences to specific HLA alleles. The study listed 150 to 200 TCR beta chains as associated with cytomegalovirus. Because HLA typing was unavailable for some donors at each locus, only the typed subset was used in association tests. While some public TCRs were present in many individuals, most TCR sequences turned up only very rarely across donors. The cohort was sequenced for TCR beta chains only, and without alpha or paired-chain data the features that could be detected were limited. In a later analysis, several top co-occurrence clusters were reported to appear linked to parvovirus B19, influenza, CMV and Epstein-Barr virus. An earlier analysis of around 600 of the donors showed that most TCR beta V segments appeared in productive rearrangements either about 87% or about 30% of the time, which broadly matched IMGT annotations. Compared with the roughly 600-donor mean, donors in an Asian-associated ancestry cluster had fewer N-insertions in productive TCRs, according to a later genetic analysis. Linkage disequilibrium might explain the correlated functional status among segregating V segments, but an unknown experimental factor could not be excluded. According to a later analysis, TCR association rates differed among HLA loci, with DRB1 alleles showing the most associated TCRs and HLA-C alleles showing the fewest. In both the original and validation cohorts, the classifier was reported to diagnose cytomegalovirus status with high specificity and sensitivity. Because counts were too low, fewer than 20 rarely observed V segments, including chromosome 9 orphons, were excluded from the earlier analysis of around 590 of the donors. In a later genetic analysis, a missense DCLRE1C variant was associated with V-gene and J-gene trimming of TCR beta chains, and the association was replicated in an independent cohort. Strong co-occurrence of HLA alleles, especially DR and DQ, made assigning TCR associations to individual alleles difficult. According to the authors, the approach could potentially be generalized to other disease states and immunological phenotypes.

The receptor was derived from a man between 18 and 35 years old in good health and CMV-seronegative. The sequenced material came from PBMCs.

The DNA is as follows: TGTGCCAGCAGCTTAGTCGGGAGCTCCTACGAGCAGTACTTC. The resulting protein is CASSLVGSSYEQYF. The chain is encoded by TRBV11-1 joined to TRBJ2-7, with a tentative D gene TRBD2 over 6 matching bases. V is reduced by 1 base and J by 0 bases, leaving a spacing of 7 bases between them. As encoded in the germline V gene (reference sequence), CDR1 is SGHAT while CDR2 is FQDESV. The CDR3 holds 14 amino acids from the cysteine to the phenylalanine. Only the CDR3 part of the read is kept: 42 bases, read in frame from the first base.